This T cell receptor beta chain came from a study of cytomegalovirus exposure and HLA in healthy donors. PCR employed 60 Vbeta and 13 Jbeta primers. Produced via immunoSEQ multiplex PCR; TCRdb's table is partial and in-frame only. The sample lists roughly 180,000 clones, 77% occurring once. CDR3 length equals 15 residues. The V and J ends lost 6 bases and 6 bases respectively, with 18 bases between them. The germline CDR1 and CDR2 sequences are SGHAT and FQNNGV. The sequence was obtained from a man aged 18 to 29 in good health and CMV-seronegative. The chain links TRBV11-2 to TRBJ2-1; D is possibly TRBD1 (5 bases). Sequencing was carried out using PBMCs. For the CDR3, the DNA is TGTGCCAGCAGTCCACAGGATCGTCTTCTCAATGAGCAGTTCTTC. It codes for CASSPQDRLLNEQFF.